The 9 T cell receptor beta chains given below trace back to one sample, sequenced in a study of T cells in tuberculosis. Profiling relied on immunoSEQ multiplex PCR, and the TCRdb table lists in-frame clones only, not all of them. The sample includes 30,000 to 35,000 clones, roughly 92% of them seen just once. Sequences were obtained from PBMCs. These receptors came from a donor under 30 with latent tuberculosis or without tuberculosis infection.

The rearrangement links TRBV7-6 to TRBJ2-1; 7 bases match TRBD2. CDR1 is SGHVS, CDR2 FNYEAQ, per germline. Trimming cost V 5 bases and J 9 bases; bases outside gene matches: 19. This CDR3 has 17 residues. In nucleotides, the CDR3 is TGTGCCAGCAGCCCCAGCGGGGTGGTCTTCCCAGGCGGTGAGCAGTTCTTC. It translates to CASSPSGVVFPGGEQFF.

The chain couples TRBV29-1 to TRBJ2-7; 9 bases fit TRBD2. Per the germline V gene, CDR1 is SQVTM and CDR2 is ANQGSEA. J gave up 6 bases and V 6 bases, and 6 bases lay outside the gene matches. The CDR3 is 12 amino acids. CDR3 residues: CSVLGLASEQYF. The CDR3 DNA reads TGCAGCGTCCTAGGACTAGCGAGCGAGCAGTACTTC.

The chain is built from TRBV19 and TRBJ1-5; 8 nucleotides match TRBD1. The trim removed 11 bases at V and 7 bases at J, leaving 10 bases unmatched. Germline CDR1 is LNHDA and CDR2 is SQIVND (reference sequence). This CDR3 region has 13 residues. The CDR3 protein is CAGSQGGGQPQHF. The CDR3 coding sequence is TGTGCCGGATCACAGGGGGGAGGCCAGCCCCAGCATTTT.

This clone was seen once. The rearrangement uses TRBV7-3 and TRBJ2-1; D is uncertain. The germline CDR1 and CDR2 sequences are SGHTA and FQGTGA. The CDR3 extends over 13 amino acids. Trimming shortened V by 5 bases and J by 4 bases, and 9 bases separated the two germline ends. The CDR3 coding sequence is TGTGCCAGCAGCCCCGGTGTATACAATGAGCAGTTCTTC. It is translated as CASSPGVYNEQFF.

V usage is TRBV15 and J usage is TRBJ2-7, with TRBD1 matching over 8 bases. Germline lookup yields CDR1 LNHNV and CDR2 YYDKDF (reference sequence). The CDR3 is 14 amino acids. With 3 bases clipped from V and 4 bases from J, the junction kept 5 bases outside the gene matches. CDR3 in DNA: TGTGCCACCAGCAGGCGGGGACAGGTTTACGAGCAGTACTTC. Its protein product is CATSRRGQVYEQYF.

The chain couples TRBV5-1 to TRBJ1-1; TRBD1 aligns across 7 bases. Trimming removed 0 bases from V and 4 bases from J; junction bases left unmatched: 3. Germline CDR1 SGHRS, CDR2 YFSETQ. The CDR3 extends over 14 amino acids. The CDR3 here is CASSLDRGGTEAFF. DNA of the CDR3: TGCGCCAGCAGCTTGGACAGGGGCGGCACTGAAGCTTTCTTT.

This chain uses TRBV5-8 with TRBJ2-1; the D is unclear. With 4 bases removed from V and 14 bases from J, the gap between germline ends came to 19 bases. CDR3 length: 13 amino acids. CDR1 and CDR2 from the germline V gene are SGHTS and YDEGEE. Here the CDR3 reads CASSDKTPPSEFF. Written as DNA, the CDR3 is TGTGCCAGCAGCGACAAGACCCCGCCGTCCGAGTTCTTC.

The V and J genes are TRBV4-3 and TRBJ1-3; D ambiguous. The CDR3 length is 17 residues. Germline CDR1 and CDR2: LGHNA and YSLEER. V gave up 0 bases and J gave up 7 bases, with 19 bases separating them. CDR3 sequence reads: CASSQDSGVRYFNTIYF. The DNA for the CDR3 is TGCGCCAGCAGCCAAGATAGCGGGGTGAGGTACTTTAACACCATATATTTT.

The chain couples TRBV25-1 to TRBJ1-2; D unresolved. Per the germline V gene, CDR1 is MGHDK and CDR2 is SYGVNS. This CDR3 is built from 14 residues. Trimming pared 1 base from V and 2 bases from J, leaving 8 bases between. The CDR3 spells CASSELERNYGYTF. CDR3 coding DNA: TGTGCCAGCAGTGAATTGGAGCGCAACTATGGCTACACCTTC.